The T cell receptor (beta chain) under discussion was sequenced for a study of OX40 agonist ivuxolimab in advanced cancers. The germline V gene encodes CDR1 LGHNA and CDR2 YNFKEQ. V was cut by 1 base and J by 1 base, with 6 bases left in between. The CDR3 is made up of 14 amino acids. TCRdb's table, derived via immunoSEQ multiplex PCR, lists solely in-frame clones and lacks some. Among some 80,000 clones listed, roughly 88% were seen once. A history of autoimmune disease or systemic immunosuppression excluded patients. The origin of this receptor is an adult with an advanced solid tumor such as melanoma, head and neck, liver or kidney cancer. This chain joins TRBV4-2 and TRBJ2-3; no clear D. The material was CD4+ or CD8+ T cells sorted from blood, obtained in a trial of the OX40 agonist ivuxolimab. CDR3 bases: TGTGCCAGCAGCCAAGGACGAGGCACAGATACGCAGTATTTT. Protein sequence: CASSQGRGTDTQYF.